This TCR beta chain was recovered during a study of T cells after posttransplantation cyclophosphamide. TCRdb's copy holds only in-frame clones and misses some; the assay was immunoSEQ multiplex PCR. Of about 1,900 clones in the sample, about 95% are singletons; the top ten hold approximately 3.1%. Trimming cost V 2 bases and J 5 bases, with 7 bases left between them. This CDR3 is 12 amino acids long. Looked up from germline, CDR1 is SGHVS and CDR2 is FQNEAQ. This chain connects TRBV7-8 to TRBJ2-7; D is uncertain. Sequenced material: CD4+ T cells sorted from bone marrow. The TCR was taken from a woman in her fifties or sixties in good health and a related stem cell transplant donor. DNA for the CDR3: TGTGCCAGCAGCTTATTTATCGACGAGCAGTACTTC. Protein product: CASSLFIDEQYF.